The 2 T cell receptor beta chains in this list originate from one sample, sequenced in a study of T cells in Graves' hyperthyroidism and ophthalmopathy. RNA transcripts were the template for amplifying TCR beta CDR3 regions. First-round RT-PCR with HTBI primers amplified the TCR CDR3 region. One entry per CDR3 protein results from TCRdb running MiXCR on the multiplex PCR reads. The data contain approximately 600,000 distinct CDR3 sequences, about 14% of them singletons. The sample comprised blood. Receptors originate from a woman between 35 and 50 years old with Graves' ophthalmopathy.

This clonotype was picked up many times. The rearrangement uses TRBV3-1 and TRBJ2-5; TRBD2 agrees at 9 bases. V trimming: 0 bases; J trimming: 5 bases; junction bases outside the gene matches: 4. Germline V gene data show CDR1 as LGHDT and CDR2 as YNNKEL (reference sequence). This CDR3 has 15 amino acids. The CDR3 DNA reads as TGTGCCAGCAGCCAAGAAGGCGGGAGGGCTGAGACCCAGTACTTC. Amino acids: CASSQEGGRAETQYF.

This clonotype was observed at least ten times. V and J are TRBV4-1 and TRBJ2-7; tentative D call: TRBD1 (5 bases). The V gene lost 1 base and the J gene lost 5 bases, with 12 bases spanning the gap. There are 14 residues in the CDR3. Germline lookup yields CDR1 MGHRA and CDR2 YSYEKL. CDR3 coding DNA: TGCGCCAGCAGCCAAGCTCAGGGTAATGACGAGCAGTACTTC. It is translated as CASSQAQGNDEQYF.